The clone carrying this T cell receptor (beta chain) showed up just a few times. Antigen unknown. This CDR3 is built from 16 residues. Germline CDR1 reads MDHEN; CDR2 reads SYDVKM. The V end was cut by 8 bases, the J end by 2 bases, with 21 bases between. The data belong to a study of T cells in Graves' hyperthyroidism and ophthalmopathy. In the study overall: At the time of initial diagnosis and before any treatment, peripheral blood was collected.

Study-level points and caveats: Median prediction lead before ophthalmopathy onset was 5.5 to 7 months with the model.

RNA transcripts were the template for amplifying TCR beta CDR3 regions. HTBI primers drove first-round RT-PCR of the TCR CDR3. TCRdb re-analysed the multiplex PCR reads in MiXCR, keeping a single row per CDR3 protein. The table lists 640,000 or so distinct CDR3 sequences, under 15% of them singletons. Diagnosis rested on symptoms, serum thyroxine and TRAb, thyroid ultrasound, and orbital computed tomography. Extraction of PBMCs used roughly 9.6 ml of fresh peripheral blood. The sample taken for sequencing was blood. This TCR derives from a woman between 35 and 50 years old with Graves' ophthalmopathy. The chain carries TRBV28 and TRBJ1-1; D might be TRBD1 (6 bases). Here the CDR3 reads CASVQGPAGANTEAFF. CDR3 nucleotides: TGTGCCAGCGTACAAGGGCCCGCAGGGGCTAACACTGAAGCTTTCTTT.